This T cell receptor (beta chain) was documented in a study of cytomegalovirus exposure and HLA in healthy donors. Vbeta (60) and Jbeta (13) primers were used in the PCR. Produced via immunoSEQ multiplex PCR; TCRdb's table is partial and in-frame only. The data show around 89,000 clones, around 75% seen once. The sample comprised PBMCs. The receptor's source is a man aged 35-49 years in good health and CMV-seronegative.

DNA for the CDR3: TGTGCCAGCTCACCGAACGGGACTCCCAAAGAGACCCAGTACTTC. Amino acids: CASSPNGTPKETQYF. V gene TRBV18 combines with J gene TRBJ2-5; tentative D call: TRBD2 (6 bases). CDR3 length: 15 residues. Per the germline V gene, CDR1 is KGHSH and CDR2 is LQKENI. The V end lost 3 bases, the J end lost 3 bases, and 14 bases lay between the germline ends.